The 17 T cell receptor beta chains reported below all come from one sample, sequenced in a study of patients and donors after allogeneic stem cell transplantation. TCRdb recomputed calls from the RT-PCR reads with MiXCR, one row per CDR3 protein. The data hold 920,000 or so distinct CDR3 sequences, with 15% to 20% observed a single time. Sequenced: blood, either unsorted or a sorted T cell fraction (not recorded which). The receptor source for this set is a human donor who was either an allogeneic HSCT recipient or a stem cell or donor lymphocyte infusion donor (not recorded which). It is not recorded whose cells these are; they may come from a transplant donor.

This chain uses TRBV7-3 with TRBJ2-3; 11 bases align to TRBD2. The V gene end was trimmed by 5 bases and the J gene end by 4 bases; junction bases not matched to a gene: 5. The V gene's germline CDR1 is SGHTA and CDR2 FQGTGA. The CDR3 loop spans 15 amino acids. CDR3 in amino acids: CASSPSGRTADTQYF. CDR3 sequence (DNA): TGTGCCAGCAGCCCTAGCGGGAGGACCGCAGATACGCAGTATTTT.

V and J are TRBV19 and TRBJ1-1; a possible D gene is TRBD1 (5 bases). Germline V CDR1 and CDR2: LNHDA, SQIVND (reference sequence). Trimming took off 3 bases at V and 3 bases at J, with 8 bases between the two ends. The CDR3 runs to 13 residues. The CDR3 coding sequence is TGTGCCAGTAGTATTAGGGGAGACACTGAAGCTTTCTTT. Its translation: CASSIRGDTEAFF.

This clonotype was seen only a few times. J is TRBJ1-6 and V is TRBV7-2; no reliable D call. The CDR3 length is 14 residues. Germline values: CDR1 SGHTA, CDR2 FQGNSA. The V end lost 3 bases, the J end lost 0 bases, and 3 bases lay between the germline ends. DNA of the CDR3: TGTGCCAGCAGCTTGGTCTCCTATAATTCACCCCTCCACTTT. This codes for CASSLVSYNSPLHF.

V gene TRBV5-1 combines with J gene TRBJ1-1; no clear D gene. The germline CDR1 and CDR2 sequences are SGHRS and YFSETQ. V was shortened by 4 bases and J by 6 bases, with 22 bases between the two germline ends. The CDR3 loop spans 16 amino acids. In DNA form, the CDR3 reads TGCGCCAGCAGCCTGGACCTGAGGCTTGGCATGGCTGAAGCTTTCTTT. It translates to CASSLDLRLGMAEAFF.

This clonotype was counted many times. This chain joins TRBV9 and TRBJ1-5, with TRBD1 as a possible D gene (6 bases). CDR1 SGDLS and CDR2 YYNGEE come from the germline V gene. The CDR3 sequence is 14 residues long. The germline V and J ends were trimmed by 0 bases and 7 bases, with 11 bases remaining between them. CDR3 sequence (DNA): TGTGCCAGCAGCGTAGGAGGGGGAGACCAGCCCCAGCATTTT. This sequence encodes CASSVGGGDQPQHF.

In this sample, this clonotype turned up many times. The chain recombines TRBV24-1 with TRBJ2-1, with 9 positions matching TRBD1. With V trimmed by 0 bases and J by 8 bases, 7 bases remained unmatched. CDR3 length equals 16 residues. Germline V gene sequence: CDR1 KGHDR, CDR2 SFDVKD. The CDR3 bases are TGTGCCACCAGTGATTTGGTCGGGACAGGGATCGATGAGCAGTTCTTC. Its translation is CATSDLVGTGIDEQFF.

This clonotype was counted ten times or more. The CDR3 protein is CASSLSGDGAKNIQYF. CDR3 coding DNA: TGTGCCAGCAGTTTGAGTGGGGATGGGGCCAAAAACATTCAGTACTTC. The V gene is TRBV12-3 or TRBV12-4, the J gene TRBJ2-4, with D unclear. The V end lost 3 bases, the J end lost 1 base, and 13 bases lay between the germline ends. The CDR3 length is 16 residues.

This clonotype was detected only a few times. V gene TRBV5-6 combines with J gene TRBJ2-1; D possibly matches TRBD1 or TRBD2 (6 bases each). Germline CDR1 and CDR2: SGHDT and YYEEEE. Between the trimmed V and J ends, which lost 5 bases and 7 bases, there was a span of 13 bases. This CDR3 has 13 residues. The CDR3 loop reads CASSRGAGNEQFF. In DNA form, the CDR3 reads TGTGCCAGCAGTAGGGGGGCGGGGAATGAGCAGTTCTTC.

The chain couples TRBV6-1 to TRBJ1-2, with D tentatively TRBD1 (6 bases). V was shortened by 5 bases and J by 4 bases, with 17 bases between the two germline ends. CDR1 and CDR2 from the germline V gene are MNHNS and SASEGT. This CDR3 spans 15 amino acids. The CDR3 spells CASSRGTRGAYGYTF. CDR3 DNA sequence: TGTGCCAGCAGTCGAGGGACGAGGGGGGCCTATGGCTACACCTTC.

The rearrangement links TRBV3-1 to TRBJ1-2; TRBD1 matches at 7 bases. Per germline, CDR1 LGHDT and CDR2 YNNKEL (reference sequence). The CDR3 spans 16 residues. The V segment lost 3 bases and the J segment 7 bases; nucleotides outside the gene matches: 14. The CDR3 loop reads CASSHNNDRAGAGYTF. The CDR3 bases are TGTGCCAGCAGCCATAATAACGACAGGGCTGGGGCTGGCTACACCTTC.

In this sample, this clonotype turned up many times. The chain links TRBV27 to TRBJ2-1; D is perhaps TRBD2 (6 bases). V gave up 6 bases and J gave up 0 bases, with 12 bases separating them. From germline, CDR1 is MNHEY and CDR2 SMNVEV (reference sequence). This CDR3 is built from 15 residues. Here the CDR3 DNA reads TGTGCCAGCAGCTTAGCGGCCAGCTCCTACAATGAGCAGTTCTTC. It specifies CASSLAASSYNEQFF.

CDR3 DNA: TGTGCCAGCTCACCACTATTGGGGTCGGATGCTTTCTTT. Protein sequence: CASSPLLGSDAFF. This chain links TRBV18 with TRBJ1-1; D unclear. The CDR3 spans 13 residues. The germline V gene encodes CDR1 KGHSH and CDR2 LQKENI. V was trimmed by 1 base and J by 11 bases, leaving 14 bases between them.

V is TRBV28 and J is TRBJ2-5; 11 bases are shared with TRBD2. The CDR3 totals 15 residues. Germline V gene data show CDR1 as MDHEN and CDR2 as SYDVKM. Trimming at V came to 5 bases and at J to 5 bases, leaving 7 bases not matched to a gene. CDR3 nucleotides: TGTGCCAGCAGTAGTAGCGGGAGGGCCCGCGAGACCCAGTACTTC. This gives the protein CASSSSGRARETQYF.

V is TRBV5-1 and J is TRBJ1-1, with 7 bases that match TRBD1. Trimming removed 4 bases from V and 1 base from J; junction bases left unmatched: 10. Germline V CDR1 and CDR2: SGHRS, YFSETQ. The CDR3 has 16 residues. DNA of the CDR3: TGCGCCAGCAGCCCCCATGTCGGGACAGCGAACACTGAAGCTTTCTTT. Translation gives CASSPHVGTANTEAFF.

The chain recombines TRBV29-1 with TRBJ1-2, with 10 bases lining up with TRBD1. V lost 6 bases, J lost 5 bases, and 9 bases stayed unmatched. Looked up from germline, CDR1 is SQVTM and CDR2 is ANQGSEA. The CDR3 covers 14 residues. CDR3 sequence: CSVIGTGEIYGYTF. For the CDR3, the DNA is TGCAGCGTGATCGGGACAGGGGAAATTTATGGCTACACCTTC.

The V gene is TRBV7-8, the J gene TRBJ1-2; D gene uncertain. The germline CDR1 and CDR2 sequences are SGHVS and FQNEAQ. The CDR3 consists of 19 residues. The germline V and J ends were trimmed by 5 bases and 3 bases, with 28 bases remaining between them. CDR3 in amino acids: CASSPPLTSKGLLHYGYTF. CDR3 nucleotide sequence: TGTGCCAGCAGCCCCCCCCTGACTTCGAAGGGCCTCCTTCACTATGGCTACACCTTC. The entire variable domain, with the rest obtained from reference TRBV7-8 and TRBJ1-2, is as follows: GAGVSQSPRYKVAKRGQDVALRCDPISGHVSLFWYQQALGQGPEFLTYFQNEAQLDKSGLPSDRFFAERPEGSVSTLKIQRTQQEDSAVYLCASSPPLTSKGLLHYGYTFGSGTRLTVV.

The J gene is TRBJ2-1, the V gene TRBV5-6; the D call may be TRBD1 or TRBD2 (5 bases each). The germline gives CDR1 SGHDT, CDR2 YYEEEE. This CDR3 is built from 15 residues. V gave up 0 bases and J gave up 4 bases, with 11 bases separating them. The CDR3 loop reads CASSLELRGYNEQFF. CDR3 bases: TGTGCCAGCAGCTTGGAGTTGAGGGGTTACAATGAGCAGTTCTTC.